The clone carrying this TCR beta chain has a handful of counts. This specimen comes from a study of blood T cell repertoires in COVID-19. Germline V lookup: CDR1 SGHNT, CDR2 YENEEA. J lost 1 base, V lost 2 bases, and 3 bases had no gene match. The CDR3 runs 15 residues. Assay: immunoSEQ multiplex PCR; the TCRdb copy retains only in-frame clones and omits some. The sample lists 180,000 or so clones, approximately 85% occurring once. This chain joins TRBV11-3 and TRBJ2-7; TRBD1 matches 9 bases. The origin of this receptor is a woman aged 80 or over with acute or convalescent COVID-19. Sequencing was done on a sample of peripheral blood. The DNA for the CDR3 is TGTGCCAGCAGCTTAACAGGGGGCCCATCCTACGAGCAGTACTTC. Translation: CASSLTGGPSYEQYF.